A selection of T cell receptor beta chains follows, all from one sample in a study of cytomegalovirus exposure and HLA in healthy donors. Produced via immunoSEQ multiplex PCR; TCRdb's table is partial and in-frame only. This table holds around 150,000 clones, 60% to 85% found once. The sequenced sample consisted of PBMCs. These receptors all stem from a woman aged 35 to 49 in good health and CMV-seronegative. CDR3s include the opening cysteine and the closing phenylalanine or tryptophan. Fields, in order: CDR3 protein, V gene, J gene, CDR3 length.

cdr3_aa: CASSIVGGGYSNQPQHF
v_call: TRBV19
j_call: TRBJ1-5
cdr3_length: 17

cdr3_aa: CASSLTSASTQYF
v_call: TRBV7-7
j_call: TRBJ2-5
cdr3_length: 13

cdr3_aa: CASSLTAGYYGYTF
v_call: TRBV7-2
j_call: TRBJ1-2
cdr3_length: 14

cdr3_aa: CSVDDSIFYGYTF
v_call: TRBV29-1
j_call: TRBJ1-2
cdr3_length: 13

cdr3_aa: CASSGFTGAREQFF
v_call: TRBV6-1
j_call: TRBJ2-1
cdr3_length: 14

cdr3_aa: CASSLTANTEAFF
v_call: TRBV7-3
j_call: TRBJ1-1
cdr3_length: 13

cdr3_aa: CASSSYRQGSYGYTF
v_call: TRBV28
j_call: TRBJ1-2
cdr3_length: 15

cdr3_aa: CATSRDMADSNYGYTF
v_call: TRBV15
j_call: TRBJ1-2
cdr3_length: 16

cdr3_aa: CAIRAGGASTDTQYF
v_call: TRBV10-3
j_call: TRBJ2-3
cdr3_length: 15

cdr3_aa: CASSPGGQLAKNIQYF
v_call: TRBV10-2
j_call: TRBJ2-4
cdr3_length: 16

cdr3_aa: CASSSLLSAGANQPQHF
v_call: TRBV28
j_call: TRBJ1-5
cdr3_length: 17

cdr3_aa: CSVGDRRYGYTF
v_call: TRBV29-1
j_call: TRBJ1-2
cdr3_length: 12

cdr3_aa: CASSYSTRQNSPLHF
v_call: TRBV6-6
j_call: TRBJ1-6
cdr3_length: 15

cdr3_aa: CASSLGQGANYGYTF
v_call: TRBV18
j_call: TRBJ1-2
cdr3_length: 15

cdr3_aa: CASSSPRDRAHTGSNSPLHF
v_call: TRBV19
j_call: TRBJ1-6
cdr3_length: 20

cdr3_aa: CASSSRDSTTNEQFF
v_call: TRBV7-2
j_call: TRBJ2-1
cdr3_length: 15

cdr3_aa: CASSQYTVVAYEQYF
v_call: TRBV4-1
j_call: TRBJ2-7
cdr3_length: 15

cdr3_aa: CASSQTSNLGEQYF
v_call: TRBV12-5
j_call: TRBJ2-7
cdr3_length: 14

cdr3_aa: CASSLDGREEETQYF
v_call: TRBV5-1
j_call: TRBJ2-5
cdr3_length: 15

cdr3_aa: CASSLFRDTQYF
v_call: TRBV5-6
j_call: TRBJ2-3
cdr3_length: 12

cdr3_aa: CASSVGMTGTNTEAFF
v_call: TRBV9
j_call: TRBJ1-1
cdr3_length: 16

cdr3_aa: CASSSTGGSYEQYF
v_call: TRBV18
j_call: TRBJ2-7
cdr3_length: 14

cdr3_aa: CASSASGNYGYTF
v_call: TRBV2
j_call: TRBJ1-2
cdr3_length: 13

cdr3_aa: CASRPSHLRDEQYF
v_call: TRBV19
j_call: TRBJ2-7
cdr3_length: 14

cdr3_aa: CASRTGNGATEAFF
v_call: TRBV5-1
j_call: TRBJ1-1
cdr3_length: 14

cdr3_aa: CATSRVREGGYTF
v_call: TRBV15
j_call: TRBJ1-2
cdr3_length: 13

cdr3_aa: CASSLWDRELSEQYF
v_call: TRBV7-3
j_call: TRBJ2-7
cdr3_length: 15

cdr3_aa: CASSWGTANTEAFF
v_call: TRBV5-1
j_call: TRBJ1-1
cdr3_length: 14

cdr3_aa: CASSRYGQGSTGELFF
v_call: TRBV5-4
j_call: TRBJ2-2
cdr3_length: 16

cdr3_aa: CASSFQIWDNPINSPLHF
v_call: TRBV11-2
j_call: TRBJ1-6
cdr3_length: 18

cdr3_aa: CASSPPPGRDNNEQFF
v_call: TRBV18
j_call: TRBJ2-1
cdr3_length: 16

cdr3_aa: CASSFGTGRNIQYF
v_call: TRBV5-6
j_call: TRBJ2-4
cdr3_length: 14

cdr3_aa: CATSRKGLAGGGVTQYF
v_call: TRBV15
j_call: TRBJ2-5
cdr3_length: 17

cdr3_aa: CASSLSARENEQFF
v_call: TRBV4-2
j_call: TRBJ2-1
cdr3_length: 14

cdr3_aa: CASSPYYGQGWPTDTQYF
v_call: TRBV28
j_call: TRBJ2-3
cdr3_length: 18

cdr3_aa: CASLTVRGGETQYF
v_call: TRBV2
j_call: TRBJ2-5
cdr3_length: 14

cdr3_aa: CASSWPSSDSYNSPLHF
v_call: TRBV2
j_call: TRBJ1-6
cdr3_length: 17

cdr3_aa: CASSASSGDGFYGYTF
v_call: TRBV6-1
j_call: TRBJ1-2
cdr3_length: 16

cdr3_aa: CASSEALGTNKGNEQFF
v_call: TRBV2
j_call: TRBJ2-1
cdr3_length: 17

cdr3_aa: CASRETGGTDTQYF
v_call: TRBV6-5
j_call: TRBJ2-3
cdr3_length: 14

cdr3_aa: CASSFGADTQYF
v_call: TRBV5-6
j_call: TRBJ2-3
cdr3_length: 12

cdr3_aa: CASSLVQGHEQYF
v_call: TRBV11-2
j_call: TRBJ2-7
cdr3_length: 13

cdr3_aa: CASSAQGADTGELFF
v_call: TRBV5-5
j_call: TRBJ2-2
cdr3_length: 15